These 15 T cell receptor beta chains came from one sample sequenced in a study of blood T cell repertoires in COVID-19. TCRdb's table, derived via immunoSEQ multiplex PCR, lists solely in-frame clones and lacks some. The sample yields 100,000 to 120,000 clones, approximately 81% seen once. Material for sequencing was peripheral blood. All receptors come from a man older than 75 with acute or convalescent COVID-19.

This chain joins TRBV21-1 and TRBJ2-1; no DNA check was done on the table's D call, TRBD2. TRBV21-1 is noted as a pseudogene. CDR3 length equals 11 residues. CDR3 sequence: CVEVPYNEQFF. The CDR3 DNA is TGTGTCGAGGTCCCCTACAATGAGCAGTTCTTC.

The table lists this clone with a few counts. The rearrangement uses TRBV11-2 and TRBJ1-5, with no clear D. V gave up 1 base and J gave up 0 bases, with 7 bases separating them. Germline values: CDR1 SGHAT, CDR2 FQNNGV. This CDR3 has 15 residues. This CDR3 reads CASSLGVDSNQPQHF. DNA of the CDR3: TGTGCCAGCAGCTTAGGCGTCGATAGCAATCAGCCCCAGCATTTT.

The chain has TRBV27 and TRBJ2-5; TRBD2 aligns across 8 bases. The germline CDR1 and CDR2 sequences are MNHEY and SMNVEV (reference sequence). This CDR3 has 15 amino acids. V gave up 5 bases and J gave up 0 bases; unmatched junction bases: 5. CDR3 sequence: CASSQASGYQETQYF. The DNA for the CDR3 is TGTGCCAGCAGTCAGGCTAGCGGGTACCAAGAGACCCAGTACTTC.

The J gene is TRBJ2-3, the V gene TRBV5-1; D is ambiguous. The ends were cut back, 0 bases at V and 3 bases at J, with 2 bases in the middle. CDR1 is SGHRS, CDR2 YFSETQ, per germline. The length of the CDR3 is 12 residues. The CDR3 here is CASSLATDTQYF. CDR3 DNA sequence: TGCGCCAGCAGCTTGGCGACAGATACGCAGTATTTT.

The V call is TRBV2, the J call TRBJ2-7; 7 bases match TRBD2. The V and J ends lost 1 base and 2 bases, in that order; junction bases with no gene match: 2. The germline gives CDR1 SNHLY, CDR2 FYNNEI. This CDR3 spans 14 amino acids. CDR3 sequence reads: CASSEGGSAYEQYF. CDR3 bases: TGTGCCAGCAGTGAAGGCGGGAGCGCCTACGAGCAGTACTTC.

This clone came up a few times. The V gene is TRBV5-6, the J gene TRBJ2-3, with D tentatively TRBD1 (6 bases). Trimming pared 0 bases from V and 5 bases from J, leaving 7 bases between. Germline V gene lookup returns CDR1 SGHDT and CDR2 YYEEEE. The CDR3 runs 13 residues. CDR3 in DNA: TGTGCCAGCAGCTTGGAGGACAGAGATACGCAGTATTTT. Protein sequence: CASSLEDRDTQYF.

This clone came up a few times. The chain combines TRBV7-2 with TRBJ1-5; D gene uncertain. The CDR3 has 15 residues. Germline V gene lookup returns CDR1 SGHTA and CDR2 FQGNSA. Trimming pared 1 base from V and 0 bases from J, leaving 7 bases between. CDR3 amino acids: CASSLGRYSNQPQHF. The CDR3 nucleotides are TGTGCCAGCAGCTTAGGGCGGTATAGCAATCAGCCCCAGCATTTT.

V usage is TRBV2 and J usage is TRBJ2-1; the match to TRBD2 covers 8 bases. Germline V lookup: CDR1 SNHLY, CDR2 FYNNEI. This CDR3 spans 15 amino acids. The junction had 3 bases not matched to a gene; V was cut back by 5 bases and J by 0 bases. In nucleotides, the CDR3 is TGTGCCAGCAGTCAACTAGCGGTCTCCTACAATGAGCAGTTCTTC. It specifies CASSQLAVSYNEQFF.

The count of this clone is one. The chain employs TRBV2 and TRBJ2-4; 7 bases match TRBD1. The CDR3 sequence is 18 residues long. Trimming cost V 6 bases and J 0 bases; bases outside gene matches: 14. Germline V gene data show CDR1 as SNHLY and CDR2 as FYNNEI. The CDR3 is CASSSGGVLYLAKNIQYF. In nucleotides, the CDR3 is TGTGCCAGCAGCTCAGGGGGAGTCCTTTATCTAGCCAAAAACATTCAGTACTTC.

This chain uses TRBV6-2 or TRBV6-3 with TRBJ1-2, with 7 bases fitting TRBD1. The CDR3 consists of 14 residues. Germline V gene data show CDR1 as MNHEY and CDR2 as SVGEGT. After removal of 1 base from V and 2 bases from J, the junction contained 1 base not matched to a gene. This CDR3 reads CASSYLTGNYGYTF. The CDR3, as DNA: TGTGCCAGCAGTTACTTGACAGGGAACTATGGCTACACCTTC.

This clone was detected only once. The chain combines TRBV6-5 with TRBJ1-6; a possible D gene is TRBD1 (6 bases). Between the trimmed V and J ends, which lost 7 bases and 7 bases, there was a span of 17 bases. Germline loops: CDR1 MNHEY, CDR2 SVGAGI. This CDR3 comprises 15 residues. In DNA form, the CDR3 reads TGTGCCAGCAAACGTACAGGGCAATACAATTCACCCCTCCACTTT. Translation gives CASKRTGQYNSPLHF.

This clone was seen once. This specimen includes other DNA sequences encoding the same CDR3. This rearrangement joins TRBV5-8 to TRBJ1-5; D possibly corresponds to TRBD1 (6 bases). CDR3 length equals 13 residues. The V end lost 1 base, the J end lost 4 bases, and 6 bases lay between the germline ends. Germline CDR1 is SGHTS and CDR2 is YDEGEE. This chain's CDR3 is CASSLTGNQPQHF. In DNA, the CDR3 is TGTGCCAGCAGCTTGACAGGGAATCAGCCCCAGCATTTT.

The J gene is TRBJ2-7, the V gene TRBV2; 12 bases agree with TRBD2. This CDR3 has 14 residues. Germline assignment: CDR1 SNHLY and CDR2 FYNNEI. V was pared by 6 bases and J by 7 bases, with 7 bases of the junction left unmatched. CDR3 bases: TGTGCCAGCAGCCCTAGCGGGAGGGCCTGGGAGCAGTACTTC. Its translation is CASSPSGRAWEQYF.

The chain joins TRBV5-1 to TRBJ2-1, with 8 nucleotides matching TRBD2. Trimming at V came to 4 bases and at J to 7 bases, leaving 10 bases not matched to a gene. CDR3 length: 15 amino acids. Germline CDR1 and CDR2: SGHRS and YFSETQ. Here the CDR3 DNA reads TGCGCCAGCAGCCCCGGGGGACTAGAGATAAATGAGCAGTTCTTC. This encodes CASSPGGLEINEQFF.

The CDR3 protein is CASSLGRGRSTEAFF. The CDR3 nucleotides are TGTGCCAGCAGCTTAGGCAGGGGGCGGAGCACTGAAGCTTTCTTT. J is TRBJ1-1 and V is TRBV7-9; 8 bases are shared with TRBD1. Germline V CDR1 and CDR2: SEHNR, FQNEAQ (reference sequence). V gave up 1 base and J gave up 4 bases; unmatched junction bases: 5. The CDR3 loop spans 15 amino acids.